This T cell receptor beta chain is drawn from a study of blood T cell repertoires in COVID-19. Background on the study: Sample material is recorded as cDNA or gDNA derived from T cells, B-cell-depleted T cells, or PBMCs.

CDR3 length: 16 amino acids. V dropped 0 bases and J dropped 5; count of bases not matched to a gene: 7. The germline V gene encodes CDR1 SGHAT and CDR2 FQNNGV. The protocol was immunoSEQ multiplex PCR, while the TCRdb copy is restricted to in-frame clones and leaves out a portion. The data show fewer than 40,000 clones, about 90% seen once. The chain combines TRBV11-2 with TRBJ2-1; 7 bases match TRBD2. The sequence came from a man in his 60s with active COVID-19. Material for sequencing was peripheral blood. The CDR3 protein is CASSLDGRLADNEQFF. In nucleotides, the CDR3 is TGTGCCAGCAGCTTAGATGGGAGGCTAGCGGACAATGAGCAGTTCTTC.